The T cell receptor (beta chain) under discussion was sequenced for a study of blood T cell repertoires in COVID-19. CDR3 length equals 17 residues. Trimming took off 2 bases at V and 4 bases at J, with 15 bases between the two ends. The germline V gene has CDR1 SGHDN and CDR2 FVKESK. The data were produced by immunoSEQ multiplex PCR, yet TCRdb's version contains in-frame clones alone and is incomplete. The top ten hold 0.7% of the sample, which has about 260,000 clones, around 90% seen once. What was sequenced was peripheral blood. This TCR was sampled from a human donor in a cohort sampled during active COVID-19. The rearrangement joins TRBV14 to TRBJ1-6, with a weak D call TRBD1 (6 bases). The CDR3, as DNA: TGTGCCAGCAGCCAACTTTTTCAACAGGGTTATAATTCACCCCTCCACTTT. Translation gives CASSQLFQQGYNSPLHF. Full variable domain (rest looked up from reference TRBV14 and TRBJ1-6): EAGVTQFPSHSVIEKGQTVTLRCDPISGHDNLYWYRRVMGKEIKFLLHFVKESKQDESGMPNNRFLAERTGGTYSTLKVQPAELEDSGVYFCASSQLFQQGYNSPLHFGNGTRLTVT.